These 18 T cell receptor beta chains were sequenced from one sample in a study of OX40 agonist ivuxolimab in advanced cancers. Only in-frame clones appear in the TCRdb table, and some are missing; sequencing was by immunoSEQ multiplex PCR. The data show 70,000 to 95,000 clones, approximately 82% seen once. The material sequenced was CD4+ or CD8+ T cells sorted from blood, taken in a trial of the OX40 agonist ivuxolimab. These receptors came from an adult with an advanced solid tumor such as melanoma, head and neck, liver or kidney cancer.

Of note for this clone: Additional DNA sequences in this sample encode the identical CDR3. The V call is TRBV10-3, the J call TRBJ2-1; 8 bases match TRBD2. Germline V gene sequence: CDR1 ENHRY, CDR2 SYGVKD. The trim removed 0 bases at V and 2 bases at J, leaving 0 bases unmatched. The CDR3 spans 15 residues. The DNA of the CDR3 is TGTGCCATCAGTGAGTCCGGGGGGGCCTACAATGAGCAGTTCTTC. This translates into CAISESGGAYNEQFF.

J is TRBJ2-7 and V is TRBV11-2; D not certain. V was clipped by 0 bases and J by 3 bases, with 12 bases between them. Germline values: CDR1 SGHAT, CDR2 FQNNGV. This CDR3 has 15 amino acids. CDR3 nucleotides: TGTGCCAGCAGCTTAGATGTTTCGGCGCTCTACGAGCAGTACTTC. This encodes CASSLDVSALYEQYF.

This chain uses TRBV28 with TRBJ1-2; weak D call: TRBD1 (6 bases). Germline loops: CDR1 MDHEN, CDR2 SYDVKM. CDR3 size: 14 residues. V dropped 6 bases and J dropped 5 bases, with 16 bases sitting between them. The CDR3 nucleotides read TGTGCCAGCAGCTGGCAGGGCCAGGGGTATGGCTACACCTTC. Amino acids: CASSWQGQGYGYTF.

V is TRBV30 and J is TRBJ1-3; 8 positions match TRBD1. CDR3 size: 14 residues. V lost 1 base to trimming and J lost 3 bases; unmatched junction nucleotides: 2. Germline values: CDR1 GTSNPN, CDR2 SVGIG (reference sequence). CDR3 bases: TGTGCCTGGAGTGGCAGGGGGCTTGGAAACACCATATATTTT. Its translation: CAWSGRGLGNTIYF.

The chain links TRBV28 to TRBJ1-1, with TRBD1 matching over 7 bases. V shed 6 bases, J shed 2 bases, and the junction held 9 bases outside the gene matches. Germline CDR1 reads MDHEN; CDR2 reads SYDVKM. The CDR3 runs 15 residues. CDR3: CASSLIGGPNTEAFF. The CDR3 nucleotides are TGTGCCAGCAGCCTCATAGGGGGCCCTAACACTGAAGCTTTCTTT.

This clone was counted only a few times. This chain uses TRBV1 with TRBJ1-1. TRBV1 is described as a pseudogene. The CDR3 runs 14 residues. CDR3 DNA sequence: TGCACCAGCAGCCAAGGAGAAGGGATCACTGAAGCTTTCTTT. Protein sequence: CTSSQGEGITEAFF.

The chain's CDR3 is CASSRTGEAGELFF. CDR3 bases: TGTGCCAGCAGTAGAACAGGGGAAGCCGGGGAGCTGTTTTTT. This chain connects TRBV6-6 to TRBJ2-2; 7 nucleotides line up with TRBD1. The germline V gene has CDR1 MNHNY and CDR2 SVGAGI (reference sequence). The CDR3 runs 14 residues. J gave up 6 bases and V 5 bases, and 6 bases lay outside the gene matches.

The rearrangement joins TRBV5-1 to TRBJ1-2, with D possibly matching TRBD1 (5 bases). Looked up from germline, CDR1 is SGHRS and CDR2 is YFSETQ. This CDR3 spans 13 amino acids. V was cut by 0 bases and J by 8 bases, with 11 bases left in between. The DNA of the CDR3 is TGCGCCAGCAGCTTGGGGGACGGTAACGGCTACACCTTC. Its translation: CASSLGDGNGYTF.

CDR3 coding DNA: TGTGCCAGCAGTGGGGGACCGACAGGGGTGCGTACCGGGGAGCTGTTTTTT. This gives the protein CASSGGPTGVRTGELFF. The rearrangement uses TRBV6-1 and TRBJ2-2, with 8 bases fitting TRBD1. The V segment lost 4 bases and the J segment 5 bases; nucleotides outside the gene matches: 12. The length of the CDR3 is 17 residues. Germline assignment: CDR1 MNHNS and CDR2 SASEGT.

The chain is built from TRBV2 and TRBJ2-5; perhaps TRBD2 as D (6 bases). The V and J ends lost 6 bases and 5 bases respectively, with 22 bases between them. The V gene's germline CDR1 is SNHLY and CDR2 FYNNEI. The CDR3 contains 16 residues. CDR3 coding DNA: TGTGCCAGCAGCCGTAACGGGGGTTCCGTCAAGGAGACCCAGTACTTC. This sequence encodes CASSRNGGSVKETQYF. The variable domain in full, with the rest retrieved from reference TRBV2 and TRBJ2-5, is EPEVTQTPSHQVTQMGQEVILRCVPISNHLYFYWYRQILGQKVEFLVSFYNNEISEKSEIFDDQFSVERPDGSNFTLKIRSTKLEDSAMYFCASSRNGGSVKETQYFGPGTRLLVL.

The CDR3 reads CASSFPGGRGAGELFF. In nucleotides, the CDR3 is TGTGCCAGCAGCTTCCCAGGCGGGAGAGGGGCCGGGGAGCTGTTTTTT. The chain uses TRBV11-2 and TRBJ2-2; 7 positions match TRBD2. CDR3 length: 16 residues. The V gene's germline CDR1 is SGHAT and CDR2 FQNNGV. V was pared by 3 bases and J by 6 bases, with 10 bases of the junction left unmatched. The variable domain in full, completed from reference TRBV11-2 and TRBJ2-2, reads EAGVAQSPRYKIIEKRQSVAFWCNPISGHATLYWYQQILGQGPKLLIQFQNNGVVDDSQLPKDRFSAERLKGVDSTLKIQPAKLEDSAVYLCASSFPGGRGAGELFFGEGSRLTVL.

The V and J genes are TRBV7-8 and TRBJ2-3; D may be TRBD1 or TRBD2 (5 bases each). Germline V gene data show CDR1 as SGHVS and CDR2 as FQNEAQ. The CDR3 spans 15 residues. Trimming stripped 3 bases from V and 6 bases from J, with 16 bases between. CDR3 DNA sequence: TGTGCCAGCAGCTTGGGCCGGGACGGCGTGGATACGCAGTATTTT. It translates to CASSLGRDGVDTQYF.

The chain joins TRBV7-2 to TRBJ2-1; TRBD2 agrees at 9 bases. Trimming took 5 bases from V and 7 from J; bases not matched to a gene: 6. Germline CDR1 and CDR2: SGHTA and FQGNSA. The length of the CDR3 is 14 residues. CDR3 protein: CASSRGGATNEQFF. DNA of the CDR3: TGTGCCAGCAGCCGCGGGGGGGCCACGAATGAGCAGTTCTTC.

The chain carries TRBV7-2 and TRBJ2-5, with 10 bases lining up with TRBD2. Germline-derived CDR1 and CDR2 are SGHTA and FQGNSA. V was clipped by 5 bases and J by 1 base; unmatched bases: 4. CDR3 length: 15 residues. CDR3 DNA: TGTGCCAGCAGCCGGGAGCGGGGGGGCCAAGAGACCCAGTACTTC. Translated, it gives CASSRERGGQETQYF.

The rearrangement links TRBV5-1 to TRBJ1-4, with D unresolved. Germline loops: CDR1 SGHRS, CDR2 YFSETQ. Trimming took off 2 bases at V and 3 bases at J, with 11 bases between the two ends. The CDR3 consists of 15 residues. The CDR3 DNA reads TGCGCCAGCAGCTTTGGGTTAGGGTCTAATGAAAAACTGTTTTTT. Encoded protein: CASSFGLGSNEKLFF.

This chain's CDR3 is CASSQGTGATYEQYF. CDR3 in DNA: TGTGCCAGCAGCCAAGGAACGGGAGCGACCTACGAGCAGTACTTC. The rearrangement joins TRBV4-2 to TRBJ2-7; a weak D match, TRBD2 (6 bases). The germline V gene has CDR1 LGHNA and CDR2 YNFKEQ. The CDR3 spans 15 residues. Trimming pared 1 base from V and 2 bases from J, leaving 12 bases between.

The rearrangement joins TRBV5-1 to TRBJ2-1, with TRBD2 matching 8 bases. J gave up 1 base and V 5 bases, and 11 bases lay outside the gene matches. The germline gives CDR1 SGHRS, CDR2 YFSETQ. The CDR3 spans 17 residues. The CDR3 sequence: CASRVERGSGSYNEQFF. The DNA for the CDR3 is TGCGCCAGCAGGGTAGAGCGGGGGAGCGGGTCCTACAATGAGCAGTTCTTC.

J is TRBJ2-1 and V is TRBV28; TRBD2 aligns across 11 bases. The CDR3 contains 15 residues. V was clipped by 5 bases and J by 8 bases; unmatched bases: 8. The germline V gene has CDR1 MDHEN and CDR2 SYDVKM. CDR3 residues: CASSGGLAESDEQFF. In DNA form, the CDR3 reads TGTGCCAGCAGTGGGGGACTAGCGGAATCCGATGAGCAGTTCTTC.